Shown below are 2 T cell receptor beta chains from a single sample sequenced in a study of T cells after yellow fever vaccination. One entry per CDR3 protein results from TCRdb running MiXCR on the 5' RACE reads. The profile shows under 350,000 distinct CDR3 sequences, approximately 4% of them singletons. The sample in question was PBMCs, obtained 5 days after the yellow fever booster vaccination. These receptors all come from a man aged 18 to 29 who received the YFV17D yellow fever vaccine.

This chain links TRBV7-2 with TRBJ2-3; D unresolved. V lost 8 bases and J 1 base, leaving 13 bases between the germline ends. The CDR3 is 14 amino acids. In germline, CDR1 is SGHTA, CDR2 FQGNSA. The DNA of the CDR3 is TGTGCCAGCCGCCCGGCATTCGGCACAGATACGCAGTATTTT. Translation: CASRPAFGTDTQYF.

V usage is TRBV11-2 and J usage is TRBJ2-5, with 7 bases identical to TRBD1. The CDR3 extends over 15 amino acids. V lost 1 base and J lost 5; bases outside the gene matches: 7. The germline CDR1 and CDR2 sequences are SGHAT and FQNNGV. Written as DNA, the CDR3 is TGTGCCAGCAGCTTAGTAACAGGGGCGCGGGAGACCCAGTACTTC. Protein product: CASSLVTGARETQYF.